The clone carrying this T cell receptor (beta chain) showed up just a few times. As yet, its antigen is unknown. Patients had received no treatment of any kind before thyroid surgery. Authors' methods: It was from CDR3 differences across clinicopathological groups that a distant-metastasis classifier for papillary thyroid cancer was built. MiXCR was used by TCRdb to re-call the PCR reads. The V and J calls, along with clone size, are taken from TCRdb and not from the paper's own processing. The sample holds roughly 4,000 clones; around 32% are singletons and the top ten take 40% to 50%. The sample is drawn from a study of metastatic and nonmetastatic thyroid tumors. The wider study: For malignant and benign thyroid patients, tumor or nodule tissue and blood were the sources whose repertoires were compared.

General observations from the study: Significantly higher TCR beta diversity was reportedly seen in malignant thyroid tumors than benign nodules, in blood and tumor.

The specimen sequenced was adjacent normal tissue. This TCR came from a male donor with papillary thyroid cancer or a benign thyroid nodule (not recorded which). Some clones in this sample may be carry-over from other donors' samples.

CDR3 region: CAISEDLNYGYTF. The DNA for the CDR3 is TGTGCCATCAGTGAGGACCTTAACTATGGCTACACCTTC. The V and J genes are TRBV10-3 and TRBJ1-2; D remains ambiguous. Germline loops: CDR1 ENHRY, CDR2 SYGVKD. The V end was cut by 2 bases, the J end by 1 base, with 5 bases between. The CDR3 extends over 13 amino acids.